The source of this TCR beta chain is a study of post-analysis software for immune sequencing data. As for the study in general: Recorded disease courses covered relapsing-remitting, secondary progressive and progressive-relapsing multiple sclerosis. Some patients had no subtype annotation. General study findings and limits: Compared with controls, patients had more of 4 to 6 TRBV segments, including TRBV5-6, TRBV5-1 and TRBV20-1. People with multiple sclerosis had a significantly lower normalized Chao1 diversity than controls did.

V lost 6 bases, J lost 2 bases, and 8 bases lay in between. This CDR3 spans 11 amino acids. Germline loops: CDR1 SQVTM, CDR2 ANQGSEA. For this clonotype: What it binds is unknown.

Unique-molecular-identifier-tagged TCR beta cDNA libraries were used. Input amounts of roughly 0.85 to 11 million T cells were used. These gave some 500,000 cDNA molecules, so each molecule approximated one T cell. TCRdb used MiXCR to reprocess the PCR reads, holding one entry per CDR3 protein. The sample consists of hundreds of thousands of distinct CDR3 sequences, roughly 45% of them appearing once. This sequence originates from a girl between 5 and 17 years old with multiple sclerosis. The chain recombines TRBV29-1 with TRBJ2-7; D is undetermined. Sequencing was done on a sample of blood. As DNA, the CDR3 is TGCAGCGTGGGCGACCCCTACGAGCAGTACTTC. Protein: CSVGDPYEQYF.